The 5 T cell receptor beta chains below all came from one sample that was sequenced in a study of T-cell reconstitution after alpha-beta-depleted transplantation in children. Molecular barcoding with unique molecular identifiers was used for the TCRbeta library. TCRdb used MiXCR to reprocess the PCR reads, holding one entry per CDR3 protein. The sample lists hundreds of thousands of distinct CDR3 sequences; approximately 32% were seen once. The sample was PBMCs from the stem cell graft donor, taken from the stem cell graft. The receptors here all came from a human donor who donated a stem cell graft to a child with aplastic anemia.

The chain joins TRBV10-3 to TRBJ2-2; the D gene is possibly TRBD1 (5 bases). This CDR3 spans 14 amino acids. Per the germline V gene, CDR1 is ENHRY and CDR2 is SYGVKD. The V gene lost 3 bases and the J gene lost 3 bases, with 8 bases spanning the gap. Written as DNA, the CDR3 is TGTGCCATCAGTGAAAGGGGTGACACCGGGGAGCTGTTTTTT. Encoded protein: CAISERGDTGELFF.

The sample holds a few counts of this clonotype. CDR3 residues: CASSLFRTAPGELFF. The CDR3 nucleotides read TGTGCCAGCAGCTTGTTTCGGACAGCCCCTGGGGAGCTGTTTTTT. The chain couples TRBV5-6 to TRBJ2-2, with D possibly TRBD1 on 6 matching bases. This CDR3 is built from 15 residues. Trimming stripped 1 base from V and 8 bases from J, with 15 bases between. Per the germline V gene, CDR1 is SGHDT and CDR2 is YYEEEE.

This chain connects TRBV6-2 or TRBV6-3 to TRBJ2-7; 11 nucleotides match TRBD2. Germline V gene lookup returns CDR1 MNHEY and CDR2 SVGEGT. The CDR3 loop spans 19 amino acids. The ends lost 6 bases at V and 3 bases at J; junction bases unmatched: 19. DNA for the CDR3: TGTGCCAGCAGCCAAATAGCGGGAGGGTTCTTTTTTGAAGACTACGAGCAGTACGTC. It encodes CASSQIAGGFFFEDYEQYV.

This clonotype came up a few times. V and J are TRBV11-2 and TRBJ1-5, with a weak D call TRBD1 (5 bases). In germline, CDR1 is SGHAT, CDR2 FQNNGV. V was cut by 4 bases and J by 2 bases, with 24 bases left in between. This CDR3 comprises 19 residues. The CDR3 protein is CASSSKNYADGGGNQPQHF. CDR3 in DNA: TGTGCCAGCAGCTCCAAAAACTATGCGGACGGAGGGGGCAATCAGCCCCAGCATTTT.

The V call is TRBV6-1, the J call TRBJ1-1; tentatively, D is TRBD1 (6 bases). Trimming left V 7 bases short and J 5 bases short, with 20 bases between. The CDR3 has 15 amino acids. Germline CDR1 and CDR2: MNHNS and SASEGT. CDR3 residues: CASTEGGSGGTEAFF. As DNA, the CDR3 is TGTGCCAGCACCGAGGGGGGATCGGGGGGGACTGAAGCTTTCTTT.